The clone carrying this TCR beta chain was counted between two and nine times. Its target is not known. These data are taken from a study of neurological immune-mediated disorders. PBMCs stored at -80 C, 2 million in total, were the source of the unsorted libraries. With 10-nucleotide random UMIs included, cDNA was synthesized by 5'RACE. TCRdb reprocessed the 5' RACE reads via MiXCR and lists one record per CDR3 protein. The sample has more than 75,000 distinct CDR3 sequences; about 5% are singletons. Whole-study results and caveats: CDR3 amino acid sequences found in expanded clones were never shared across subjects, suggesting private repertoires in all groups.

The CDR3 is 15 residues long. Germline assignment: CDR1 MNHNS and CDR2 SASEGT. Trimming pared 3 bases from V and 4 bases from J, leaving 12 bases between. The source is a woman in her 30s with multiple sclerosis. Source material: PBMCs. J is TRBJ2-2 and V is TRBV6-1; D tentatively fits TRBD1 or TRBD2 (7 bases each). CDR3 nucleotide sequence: TGTGCCAGCAGTGACCAGGGGGGGGTCACCGGGGAGCTGTTTTTT. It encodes CASSDQGGVTGELFF.